Below, 18 T cell receptor beta chains from the same sample are listed, as sequenced in a study of blood T cell repertoires in COVID-19. The repertoire was sequenced with immunoSEQ multiplex PCR; TCRdb's copy has only in-frame clones and lacks some. The sample contains roughly 140,000 clones, 75% to 90% of which appear only once. The specimen sequenced was PBMCs or T cells enriched from blood (not recorded which). The receptors come from a man aged 50 or older in a cohort exposed to, infected with or recovered from COVID-19 (not recorded which).

V and J are TRBV28 and TRBJ2-7, with a weak D call TRBD2 (6 bases). The V end lost 3 bases, the J end lost 2 bases, and 14 bases lay between the germline ends. This CDR3 comprises 15 residues. Germline CDR1 MDHEN, CDR2 SYDVKM. The CDR3 spells CASSLSGSGAYEQYF. DNA of the CDR3: TGTGCCAGCAGTTTGTCCGGGTCGGGGGCCTACGAGCAGTACTTC.

In its sample, this clone was seen a few times. The J gene is TRBJ2-2, the V gene TRBV6-5; 10 bases line up with TRBD1. Germline V gives CDR1 MNHEY, CDR2 SVGAGI. This CDR3 spans 14 amino acids. Germline trimming cut 5 bases from V and 6 bases from J; bases unmatched to any gene: 3. CDR3 sequence (DNA): TGTGCCAGCAGTCTTGGGACAGGGGCCGGGGAGCTGTTTTTT. Translation: CASSLGTGAGELFF.

This clone turned up a few times. The chain joins TRBV6-2 or TRBV6-3 to TRBJ2-3; possible D gene TRBD2, 6 bases. This CDR3 is 17 amino acids long. V shed 0 bases and J shed 0 bases, with 13 bases lying between them. CDR1 and CDR2 (germline): MNHEY, SVGEGT. CDR3 sequence (DNA): TGTGCCAGCAGTTACTCGATACGCGGGGTTAGCACAGATACGCAGTATTTT. The encoded protein is CASSYSIRGVSTDTQYF.

J is TRBJ2-1 and V is TRBV19; D is undetermined. Deletions cut 5 bases from V and 5 bases from J, with 13 bases between. Germline V gives CDR1 LNHDA, CDR2 SQIVND (reference sequence). The CDR3 is made up of 14 amino acids. The CDR3 loop is CASSFMADHNEQFF. DNA for the CDR3: TGTGCCAGTAGTTTTATGGCAGATCACAATGAGCAGTTCTTC.

This chain links TRBV3-1 (or the pseudogene TRBV3-2) with TRBJ2-7; weak D call: TRBD1 (5 bases). Trimming cost V 3 bases and J 0 bases, with 9 bases left between them. The CDR3 length is 14 residues. Germline values: CDR1 LGHDT, CDR2 YNNKEL (reference sequence). The CDR3 bases are TGTGCCAGCAGCCACTCCAGGGCCTCCTACGAGCAGTACTTC. This sequence encodes CASSHSRASYEQYF.

V gene TRBV7-2 combines with J gene TRBJ1-5; D gene ambiguous. Germline values: CDR1 SGHTA, CDR2 FQGNSA. This CDR3 region has 13 residues. Trimming pared 5 bases from V and 4 bases from J, leaving 9 bases between. The CDR3 region has the DNA TGTGCCAGCAGCGAAGGAGGTAATCAGCCCCAGCATTTT. Amino acid sequence: CASSEGGNQPQHF.

This clone has more than one count but fewer than ten. The chain has TRBV28 and TRBJ1-2, with a weak D call TRBD1 (6 bases). The CDR3 consists of 13 residues. V was pared by 6 bases and J by 3 bases, with 11 bases between. Germline values: CDR1 MDHEN, CDR2 SYDVKM. Written as DNA, the CDR3 is TGTGCCAGCAGCAGGGAGGGGGACTATGGCTACACCTTC. This translates into CASSREGDYGYTF.

The chain combines TRBV6-5 with TRBJ1-1, with a tentative D call TRBD1 (5 bases). Germline V gives CDR1 MNHEY, CDR2 SVGAGI. Trimming removed 2 bases from V and 2 bases from J, with 15 bases in between. This CDR3 contains 16 residues. The CDR3 loop is CASSYDRRGFNTEAFF. In DNA, the CDR3 is TGTGCCAGCAGTTACGACCGTAGGGGTTTTAACACTGAAGCTTTCTTT.

The CDR3 reads CASSFGTGAGANVLTF. The CDR3 DNA reads TGTGCCAGCAGTTTCGGGACAGGGGCCGGGGCCAACGTCCTGACTTTC. The chain has TRBV28 and TRBJ2-6; 10 bases align to TRBD1. The CDR3 runs 16 residues. The trim removed 3 bases at V and 4 bases at J, leaving 3 bases unmatched. Per germline, CDR1 MDHEN and CDR2 SYDVKM.

The V call is TRBV20-1, the J call TRBJ1-1, with 11 bases lining up with TRBD1. V was clipped by 3 bases and J by 1 base; unmatched bases: 7. The CDR3 runs 16 residues. Per the germline V gene, CDR1 is DFQATT and CDR2 is SNEGSKA (reference sequence). Written as DNA, the CDR3 is TGCAGTGCTAGTAGAGGGGACAGGGGGTGGAACACTGAAGCTTTCTTT. It yields the protein CSASRGDRGWNTEAFF.

This clone was seen only a few times. This chain joins TRBV11-1 and TRBJ1-6, with 9 bases that match TRBD1. CDR3 length equals 16 residues. Germline V CDR1 and CDR2: SGHAT, FQDESV (reference sequence). Trimming at V came to 4 bases and at J to 10 bases, leaving 11 bases not matched to a gene. CDR3 nucleotides: TGTGCCAGCAGCTCCACGGACAGGGGACTCGGCTCACCCCTCCACTTT. Protein: CASSSTDRGLGSPLHF.

Notes on this clone: Other DNA sequences from this sample encode an identical CDR3 as well. J is TRBJ1-6 and V is TRBV7-8; D is undetermined. Trimming cost V 5 bases and J 7 bases, with 9 bases left between them. There are 13 residues in the CDR3. Germline CDR1 and CDR2: SGHVS and FQNEAQ. The CDR3 is CASSSGQNSPLHF. As DNA, the CDR3 is TGTGCCAGCAGCAGTGGGCAGAATTCACCCCTCCACTTT.

V is TRBV5-5 and J is TRBJ1-4, with D perhaps TRBD1 (5 bases). The germline V and J ends were trimmed by 3 bases and 5 bases, with 17 bases remaining between them. Germline values: CDR1 SGHKS, CDR2 YYEKEE (reference sequence). The CDR3 loop spans 16 amino acids. The CDR3 DNA reads TGTGCCAGCAGCTGGGACTTGGTCCCCATAAATGAAAAACTGTTTTTT. Translation: CASSWDLVPINEKLFF.

This clone was counted a few times. This chain links TRBV28 with TRBJ1-2, with D possibly being TRBD1 (5 bases). The CDR3 contains 13 residues. Trimming removed 4 bases at V and 8 bases at J, with 14 bases between. CDR1 is MDHEN, CDR2 SYDVKM, per germline. DNA of the CDR3: TGTGCCAGCAGTTATGGCAGGGCGACAGGCTACACCTTC. This sequence encodes CASSYGRATGYTF.

This chain links TRBV11-3 with TRBJ1-1; the match to TRBD1 covers 8 bases. The CDR3 sequence is 13 residues long. CDR1 is SGHNT, CDR2 YENEEA, per germline. V was pared by 5 bases and J by 7 bases, with 6 bases of the junction left unmatched. The CDR3, as DNA: TGTGCCAGCAGCCCCCGGACAGGGCGTGAAGCTTTCTTT. This gives the protein CASSPRTGREAFF. The variable domain in full, with the rest retrieved from reference TRBV11-3 and TRBJ1-1, is EAGVVQSPRYKIIEKKQPVAFWCNPISGHNTLYWYLQNLGQGPELLIRYENEEAVDDSQLPKDRFSAERLKGVDSTLKIQPAELGDSAVYLCASSPRTGREAFFGQGTRLTVV.

The rearrangement uses TRBV18 and TRBJ1-2, with D unclear. Trimming stripped 3 bases from V and 2 bases from J, with 4 bases between. Germline CDR1 and CDR2: KGHSH and LQKENI. This CDR3 is 12 amino acids long. CDR3 coding DNA: TGTGCCAGCTCACCCGAGAACTATGGCTACACCTTC. Its translation is CASSPENYGYTF.

The chain combines TRBV25-1 with TRBJ1-5; the D is unclear. Trimming took 5 bases from V and 7 from J, leaving 12 bases between them. Germline V gene sequence: CDR1 MGHDK, CDR2 SYGVNS. The CDR3 spans 13 residues. CDR3 residues: CASSKGGRQPQHF. The CDR3 coding sequence is TGTGCCAGCAGTAAGGGAGGGCGGCAGCCCCAGCATTTT.

The chain couples TRBV29-1 to TRBJ2-7; TRBD2 aligns across 12 bases. Germline values: CDR1 SQVTM, CDR2 ANQGSEA. With V trimmed by 7 bases and J by 6 bases, 7 bases remained unmatched. The CDR3 runs to 13 residues. The CDR3 sequence: CSAAVTSGGEQYF. Here the CDR3 DNA reads TGCAGCGCCGCGGTGACTAGCGGGGGCGAGCAGTACTTC.